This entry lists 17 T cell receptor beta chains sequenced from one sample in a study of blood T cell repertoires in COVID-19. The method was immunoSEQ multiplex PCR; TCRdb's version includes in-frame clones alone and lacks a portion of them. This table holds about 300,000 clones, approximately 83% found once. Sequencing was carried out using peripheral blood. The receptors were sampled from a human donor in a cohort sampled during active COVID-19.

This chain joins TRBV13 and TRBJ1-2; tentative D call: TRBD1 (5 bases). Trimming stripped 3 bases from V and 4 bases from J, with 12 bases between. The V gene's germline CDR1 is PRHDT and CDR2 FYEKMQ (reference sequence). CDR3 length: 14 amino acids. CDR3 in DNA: TGTGCCAGCAGCTTGACGCAGGGTGCCTATGGCTACACCTTC. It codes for CASSLTQGAYGYTF.

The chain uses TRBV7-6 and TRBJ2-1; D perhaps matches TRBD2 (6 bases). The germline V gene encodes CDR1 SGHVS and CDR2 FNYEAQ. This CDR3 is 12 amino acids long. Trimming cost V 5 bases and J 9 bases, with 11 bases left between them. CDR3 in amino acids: CASSDGGSEQFF. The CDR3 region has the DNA TGTGCCAGCAGCGACGGGGGTAGTGAGCAGTTCTTC.

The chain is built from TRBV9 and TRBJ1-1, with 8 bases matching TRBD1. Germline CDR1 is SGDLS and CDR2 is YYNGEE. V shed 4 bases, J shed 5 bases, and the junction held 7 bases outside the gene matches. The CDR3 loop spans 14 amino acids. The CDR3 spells CASSPGTGRTEAFF. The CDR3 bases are TGTGCCAGCAGCCCTGGGACAGGTCGGACTGAAGCTTTCTTT.

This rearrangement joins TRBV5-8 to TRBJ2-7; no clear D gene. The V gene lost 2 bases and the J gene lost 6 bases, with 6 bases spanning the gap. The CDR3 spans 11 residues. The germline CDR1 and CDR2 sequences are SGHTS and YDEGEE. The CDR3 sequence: CASSFSSEQYF. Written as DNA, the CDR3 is TGTGCCAGCAGCTTTAGCTCCGAGCAGTACTTC.

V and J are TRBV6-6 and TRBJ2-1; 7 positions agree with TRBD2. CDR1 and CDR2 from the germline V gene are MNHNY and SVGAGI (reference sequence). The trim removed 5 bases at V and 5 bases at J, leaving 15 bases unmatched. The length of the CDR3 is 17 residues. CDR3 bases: TGTGCCAGCAGTCCTACATTAGGAGCGGGAAGTCACAATGAGCAGTTCTTC. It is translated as CASSPTLGAGSHNEQFF.

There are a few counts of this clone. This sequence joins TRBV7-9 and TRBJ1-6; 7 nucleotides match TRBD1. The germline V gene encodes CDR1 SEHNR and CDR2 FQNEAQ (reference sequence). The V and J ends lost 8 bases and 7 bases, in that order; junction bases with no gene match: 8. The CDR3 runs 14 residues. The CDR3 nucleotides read TGTGCCAGCCGTAACAGGGGCTCCAATTCACCCCTCCACTTT. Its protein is CASRNRGSNSPLHF.

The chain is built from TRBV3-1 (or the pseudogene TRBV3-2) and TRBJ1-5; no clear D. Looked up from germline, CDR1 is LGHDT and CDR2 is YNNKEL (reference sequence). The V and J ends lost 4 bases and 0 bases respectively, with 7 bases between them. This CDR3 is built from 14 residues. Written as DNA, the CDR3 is TGTGCCAGCAGCCCCCTATATAGCAATCAGCCCCAGCATTTT. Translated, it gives CASSPLYSNQPQHF.

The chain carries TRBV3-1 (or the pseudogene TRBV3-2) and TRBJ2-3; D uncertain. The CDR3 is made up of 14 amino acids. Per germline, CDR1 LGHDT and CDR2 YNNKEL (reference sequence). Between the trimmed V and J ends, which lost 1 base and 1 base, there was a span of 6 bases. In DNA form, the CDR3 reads TGTGCCAGCAGCCAAGGTACAGGCACAGATACGCAGTATTTT. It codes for CASSQGTGTDTQYF.

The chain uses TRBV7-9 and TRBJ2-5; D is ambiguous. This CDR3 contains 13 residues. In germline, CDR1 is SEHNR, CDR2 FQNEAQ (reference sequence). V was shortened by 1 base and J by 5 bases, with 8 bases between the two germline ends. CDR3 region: CASSLDSFETQYF. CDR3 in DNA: TGTGCCAGCAGCTTAGATTCTTTTGAGACCCAGTACTTC.

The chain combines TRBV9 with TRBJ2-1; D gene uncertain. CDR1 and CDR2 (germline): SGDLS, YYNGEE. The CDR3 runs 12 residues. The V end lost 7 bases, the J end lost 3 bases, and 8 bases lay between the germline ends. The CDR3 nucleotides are TGTGCCAGCGGTCCAGGCTACAATGAGCAGTTCTTC. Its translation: CASGPGYNEQFF.

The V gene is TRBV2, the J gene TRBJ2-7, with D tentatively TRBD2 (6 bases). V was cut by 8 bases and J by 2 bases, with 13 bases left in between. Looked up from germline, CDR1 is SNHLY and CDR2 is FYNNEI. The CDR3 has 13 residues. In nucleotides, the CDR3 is TGTGCCAGCGGGCCCGGGGGACCCTACGAGCAGTACTTC. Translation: CASGPGGPYEQYF.

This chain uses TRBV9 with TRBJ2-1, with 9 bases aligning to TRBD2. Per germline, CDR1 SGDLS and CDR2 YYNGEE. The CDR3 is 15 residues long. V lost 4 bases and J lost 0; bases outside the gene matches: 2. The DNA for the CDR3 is TGTGCCAGCAGCTCTAGCGGGAACTCCTACAATGAGCAGTTCTTC. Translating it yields CASSSSGNSYNEQFF.

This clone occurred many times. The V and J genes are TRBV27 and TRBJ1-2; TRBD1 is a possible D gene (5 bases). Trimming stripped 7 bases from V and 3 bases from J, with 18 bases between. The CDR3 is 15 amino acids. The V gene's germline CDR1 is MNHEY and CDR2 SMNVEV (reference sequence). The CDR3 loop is CASKPGRALDYGYTF. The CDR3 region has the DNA TGTGCCAGCAAACCTGGCAGGGCCTTGGACTATGGCTACACCTTC.

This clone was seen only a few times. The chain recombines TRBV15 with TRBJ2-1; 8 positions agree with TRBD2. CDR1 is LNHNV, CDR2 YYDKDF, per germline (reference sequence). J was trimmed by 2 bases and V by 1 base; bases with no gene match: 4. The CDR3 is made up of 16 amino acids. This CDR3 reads CATSRGLAGTYNEQFF. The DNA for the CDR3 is TGTGCCACCAGCAGAGGCCTAGCGGGTACCTACAATGAGCAGTTCTTC.

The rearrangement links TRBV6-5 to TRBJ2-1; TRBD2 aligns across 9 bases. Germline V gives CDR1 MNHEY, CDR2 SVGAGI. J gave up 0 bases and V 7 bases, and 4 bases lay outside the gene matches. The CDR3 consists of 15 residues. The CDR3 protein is CASKQTSGSYNEQFF. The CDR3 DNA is TGTGCCAGCAAGCAGACTAGCGGCTCCTACAATGAGCAGTTCTTC.

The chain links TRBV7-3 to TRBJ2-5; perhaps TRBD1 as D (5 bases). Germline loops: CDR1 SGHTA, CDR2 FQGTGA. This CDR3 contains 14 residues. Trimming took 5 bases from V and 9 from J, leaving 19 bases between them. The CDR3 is CASSPRGYQAAQYF. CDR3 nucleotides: TGTGCCAGCAGCCCTAGGGGCTACCAGGCGGCCCAGTACTTC.

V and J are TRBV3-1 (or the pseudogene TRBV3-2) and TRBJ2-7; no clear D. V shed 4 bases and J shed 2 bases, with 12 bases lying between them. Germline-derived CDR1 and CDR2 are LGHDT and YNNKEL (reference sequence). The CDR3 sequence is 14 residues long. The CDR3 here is CASSPEAITYEQYF. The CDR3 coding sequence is TGTGCCAGCAGCCCCGAGGCCATCACCTACGAGCAGTACTTC.